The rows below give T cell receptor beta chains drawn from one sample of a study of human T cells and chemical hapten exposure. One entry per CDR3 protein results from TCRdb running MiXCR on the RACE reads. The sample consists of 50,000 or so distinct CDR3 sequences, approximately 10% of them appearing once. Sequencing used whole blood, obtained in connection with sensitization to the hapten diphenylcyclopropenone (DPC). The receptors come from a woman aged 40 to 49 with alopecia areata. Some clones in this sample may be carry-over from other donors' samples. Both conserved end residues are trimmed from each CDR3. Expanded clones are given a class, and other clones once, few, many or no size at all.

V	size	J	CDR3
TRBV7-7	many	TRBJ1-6	ASSFLTRDKAISYNSPLH
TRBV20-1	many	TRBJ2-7	SARDMRQGIYEQY
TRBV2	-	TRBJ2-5	ASSEGLETQY
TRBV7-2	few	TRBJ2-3	ASGRRGTDTQY
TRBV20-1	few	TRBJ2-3	SAEPGRTDTQY
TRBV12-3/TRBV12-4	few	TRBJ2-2	ASSPGLAGEVGELF
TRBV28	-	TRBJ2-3	ASSLVSRPTSTDTQY
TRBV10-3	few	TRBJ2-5	AIRDRAFGTQY
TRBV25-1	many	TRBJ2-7	ASSDDRNYEQY
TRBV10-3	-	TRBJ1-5	APNQPQH
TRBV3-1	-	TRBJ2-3	ASSLARPWADTQY
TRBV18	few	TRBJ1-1	ASSVRDTNTEAF
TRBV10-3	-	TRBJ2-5	AISESIAETQY
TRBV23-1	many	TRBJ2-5	ASSQRGQGVQETQY
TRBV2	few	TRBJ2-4	ASSLAGGLAKNIQY
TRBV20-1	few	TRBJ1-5	SASLAASSNQPQH
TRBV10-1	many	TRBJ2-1	ASSESPGYNEQF
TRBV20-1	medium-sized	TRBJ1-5	SARSGAADQPQH
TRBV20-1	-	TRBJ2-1	SVRAPDSGRDGEQF
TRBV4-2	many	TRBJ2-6	ASSQEGSSGANVLT
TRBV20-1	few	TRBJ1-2	SVSRGLGYT
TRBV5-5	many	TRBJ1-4	ASSDSTSLYIAEKLF
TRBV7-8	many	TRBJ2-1	ASSSPIRGNPYNEQF
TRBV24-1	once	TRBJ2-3	ATGERRTDTQY
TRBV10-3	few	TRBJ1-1	ATQKGQGQNTEAF
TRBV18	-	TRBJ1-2	ASSPGGQEYGYT
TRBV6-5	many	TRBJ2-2	ASRGTSGVTGELF
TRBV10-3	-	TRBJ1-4	AINQGEANEKLF
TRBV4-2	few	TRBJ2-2	ASSPGRDTGELF
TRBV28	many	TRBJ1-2	ASSSPARPRGRWGYT
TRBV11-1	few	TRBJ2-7	ASSYSGGALNEQY
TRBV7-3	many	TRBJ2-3	ASSGRAPNDNTDTQY
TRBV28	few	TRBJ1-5	ASTQRQGGNQPQH
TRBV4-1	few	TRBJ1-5	ASSQDPGNQPQH
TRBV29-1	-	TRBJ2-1	SVRTLAYNEQF
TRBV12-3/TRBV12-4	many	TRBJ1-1	ASSFAPRAEAF
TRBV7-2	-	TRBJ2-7	ASSLISYEQY
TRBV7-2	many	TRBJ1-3	ASSSGLLGGNTIY
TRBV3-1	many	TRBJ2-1	ASSQDRGSGSYNEQF
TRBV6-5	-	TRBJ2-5	ASSYSPDGETQY
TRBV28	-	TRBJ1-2	ASSRDSHYGYT
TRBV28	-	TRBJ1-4	ASGYEKLF
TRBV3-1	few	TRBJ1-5	ASSQGDSPNQPQH
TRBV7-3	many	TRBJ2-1	ASSWGLAEYNEQF